The 2 T cell receptor beta chains below all came from one sample that was sequenced in a study of T cell repertoires in cytomegalovirus infection. Each CDR3 protein is one row after TCRdb ran MiXCR on the reads. The sample has about half a million distinct CDR3 sequences, about 33% seen once. The antigens for these receptors are not known. Sample: cultured PBMCs, taken from culture after CMV antigen stimulation. These receptors were obtained from a human donor in good health (CMV status not recorded). Some clones in this sample may be carry-over from other donors' samples.

J is TRBJ2-7 and V is TRBV7-2, with 7 bases aligning to TRBD2. CDR1 is SGHTA, CDR2 FQGNSA, per germline. The CDR3 is 13 residues long. The V gene end was trimmed by 6 bases and the J gene end by 4 bases; junction bases not matched to a gene: 6. The chain's CDR3 is CASRGGEGYEQYF. As DNA, the CDR3 is TGTGCCAGCAGGGGGGGGGAGGGATACGAGCAGTACTTC.

The V gene is TRBV20-1, the J gene TRBJ2-7; possibly TRBD2 for D (5 bases). This CDR3 has 17 amino acids. Germline CDR1 is DFQATT and CDR2 is SNEGSKA (reference sequence). The V and J ends lost 3 bases and 2 bases respectively, with 23 bases between them. The CDR3 spells CSARDRVRGATTYEQYF. The CDR3 DNA follows: TGCAGTGCTAGGGATAGGGTACGGGGAGCCACTACCTACGAGCAGTACTTC.